These 2 T cell receptor beta chains came from one sample sequenced in a study of T cells after yellow fever vaccination. TCRdb fed the 5' RACE reads into MiXCR, producing one record per CDR3 protein. The data show about 630,000 distinct CDR3 sequences, 9% to 15% seen once. This material consisted of PBMCs, taken on the day of the yellow fever booster vaccination. Receptors originate from a man younger than 45 who received the YFV17D yellow fever vaccine.

This clonotype was counted a few times. V gene TRBV19 combines with J gene TRBJ2-2, with a possible D match to TRBD2 (6 bases). This CDR3 has 15 residues. Between the trimmed V and J ends, which lost 7 bases and 6 bases, there was a span of 18 bases. Germline V gene data show CDR1 as LNHDA and CDR2 as SQIVND (reference sequence). In DNA form, the CDR3 reads TGTGCCAGTAACTTCCGCAGGGAGGATGCCGGGGAGCTGTTTTTT. This encodes CASNFRREDAGELFF.

The V gene is TRBV7-2, the J gene TRBJ1-1, with a weak D call TRBD1 (5 bases). The V gene's germline CDR1 is SGHTA and CDR2 FQGNSA. Trimming cost V 2 bases and J 1 base, with 8 bases left between them. CDR3 length: 14 residues. CDR3 sequence (DNA): TGTGCCAGCAGCTTACTCGGGGGGAACACTGAAGCTTTCTTT. This encodes CASSLLGGNTEAFF.